This T cell receptor (beta chain) was identified in a study of blood T cell repertoires in COVID-19. Study details: Samples representing acute and convalescent COVID-19 were sourced from the United States, Italy and Spain. Sources were T cells, B-cell-depleted T cells, or PBMCs; the material itself was cDNA or gDNA.

Looked up from germline, CDR1 is SNHLY and CDR2 is FYNNEI. Germline trimming cut 8 bases from V and 4 bases from J; bases unmatched to any gene: 6. The CDR3 has 14 amino acids. Original handling: Estimation of nucleated cell counts was performed using reference gene primer amplification. Data came from immunoSEQ multiplex PCR; TCRdb stores just in-frame clones and leaves some out. The V and J calls and clone size are taken from that table; D and trimming were inferred from the DNA. Counted here are just over 80,000 clones, approximately 80% occurring once; the ten biggest clones make up 44%. V is TRBV2 and J is TRBJ2-1, with 9 nucleotides matching TRBD1. This sequence was found in a man older than 75 with acute or convalescent COVID-19. The sample consisted of peripheral blood. The CDR3 DNA reads TGTGCCAGCGGACAGGGGAGCTTGTACAATGAGCAGTTCTTC. Encoded protein: CASGQGSLYNEQFF. Based on the CDR3 plus reference TRBV2 and TRBJ2-1, the full variable domain is EPEVTQTPSHQVTQMGQEVILRCVPISNHLYFYWYRQILGQKVEFLVSFYNNEISEKSEIFDDQFSVERPDGSNFTLKIRSTKLEDSAMYFCASGQGSLYNEQFFGPGTRLTVL.